Listed below are T cell receptor beta chains from one sample, sequenced in a study of vaccination effects on CD4 cells after COVID-19. The table came from immunoSEQ multiplex PCR; TCRdb's copy has only in-frame clones and leaves some out. The table shows tens of thousands of clones, with around 77% occurring only once. Their antigens remain unidentified. Material: CD4+ T cells from PBMCs cultured with HCoV-NL63 spike peptides, obtained before COVID-19 vaccination. The receptors originated from a human donor who received a COVID-19 vaccine. The CDR3 runs from the conserved cysteine through the conserved F or W. The D gene is left open where the match is weak. Not every row has a clone size; where given, it reads once, few, many or a size class.

v_call	j_call	d_call	clone_size	cdr3_aa	cdr3_nt
TRBV7-8	TRBJ1-1	.	.	CASSSTGMNTEAFF	TGTGCCAGCAGCTCGACAGGTATGAACACTGAAGCTTTCTTT
TRBV7-3	TRBJ2-1	TRBD2	once	CASSRNGGGNEQFF	TGTGCCAGCAGCCGCAACGGGGGGGGGAATGAGCAGTTCTTC
TRBV11-2	TRBJ2-2	.	few	CASSFGGGAYTGELFF	TGTGCCAGCAGCTTTGGAGGGGGGGCTTACACCGGGGAGCTGTTTTTT
TRBV6-5	TRBJ2-1	.	.	CASSMAVISYNEQFF	TGTGCCAGCAGCATGGCGGTGATCTCCTACAATGAGCAGTTCTTC
TRBV14	TRBJ2-2	TRBD2	.	CANTSGDTGELFF	TGTGCCAACACCAGCGGGGACACCGGGGAGCTGTTTTTT
TRBV5-1	TRBJ1-4	.	few	CASSRNRGKDEKLFF	TGCGCCAGCAGCCGGAATAGGGGGAAGGATGAAAAACTGTTTTTT
TRBV2	TRBJ2-4	TRBD1	.	CASSEALGGGSKNIQYF	TGTGCCAGCAGTGAAGCGCTAGGGGGCGGAAGCAAAAACATTCAGTACTTC
TRBV14	TRBJ1-2	.	once	CASSQALGLNYGYTF	TGTGCCAGCAGCCAAGCTCTGGGACTTAACTATGGCTACACCTTC
TRBV9	TRBJ1-3	.	.	CASSVGLRRDGGNTIYF	TGTGCCAGCAGCGTAGGTCTAAGACGGGACGGAGGAAACACCATATATTTT
TRBV19	TRBJ1-2	.	.	CASSPGGNYGYTF	TGTGCCAGTAGTCCGGGGGGCAACTATGGCTACACCTTC